These T cell receptor beta chains were read from a single sample in a study of shared clonotypes between healthy human individuals. TCRdb's table, derived via immunoSEQ multiplex PCR, lists solely in-frame clones and lacks some. The data show about 1.1 million clones, roughly 80% seen once. The specimen sequenced was memory CD4+ T cells from PBMCs. Source of these receptors: a man younger than 35 in good health. Some clones in this sample may be carry-over from other donors' samples. The CDR3 runs from the conserved cysteine through the conserved F or W. A D gene is named only where the DNA matches it firmly. Where a row states a size, it is once, few, many or the class of an expanded clone; other rows omit it.

V gene,clone size,D gene,J gene,CDR3 protein,CDR3 DNA
TRBV5-1,-,-,TRBJ2-2,CASSPRGATGELFF,TGCGCCAGCAGCCCGAGGGGGGCCACCGGGGAGCTGTTTTTT
TRBV18,once,TRBD1,TRBJ1-2,CASSIQGISYGYTF,TGTGCCAGCTCAATACAGGGGATTTCCTATGGCTACACCTTC
TRBV19,-,-,TRBJ2-1,CASSPRATPRYNEQFF,TGTGCCAGTAGCCCCAGGGCGACCCCCCGATACAATGAGCAGTTCTTC
TRBV12-5,-,-,TRBJ2-1,CASGYSLGNEQFF,TGTGCTAGTGGGTATAGTTTGGGGAATGAGCAGTTCTTC
TRBV7-2,-,-,TRBJ1-5,CASSLGGRQPQHF,TGTGCCAGCAGCTTAGGGGGGAGGCAGCCCCAGCATTTT
TRBV6-6,-,TRBD1,TRBJ2-5,CASSPGQGVGETQYF,TGTGCCAGCAGCCCAGGACAGGGGGTGGGGGAGACCCAGTACTTC
TRBV19,once,-,TRBJ1-5,CASRVRTGSNQPQHF,TGTGCCAGTAGAGTACGAACAGGTAGCAATCAGCCCCAGCATTTT
TRBV7-2,-,TRBD1,TRBJ1-6,CASSLAGLGTGGNSPLHF,TGTGCCAGCAGCTTAGCCGGTTTAGGGACAGGGGGAAACTCACCCCTCCACTTT
TRBV7-2,-,TRBD1,TRBJ2-1,CASSPQGANDEQFF,TGTGCCAGCAGCCCCCAGGGGGCAAACGATGAGCAGTTCTTC
TRBV4-1,-,-,TRBJ1-3,CASSQAISAFSGNTIYF,TGCGCCAGCAGCCAAGCTATTAGCGCATTCTCTGGAAACACCATATATTTT
TRBV15,few,-,TRBJ1-2,CATSRQKQQRYTF,TGTGCCACCAGCAGACAAAAACAGCAACGCTACACCTTC
TRBV4-2,once,-,TRBJ2-6,CASSQGGTSYRANVLTF,TGTGCCAGCAGCCAAGGGGGCACATCTTACAGGGCCAACGTCCTGACTTTC
TRBV6-6,-,-,TRBJ2-7,CASLLNRAYEQYF,TGTGCCAGCCTCTTGAATAGGGCCTACGAGCAGTACTTC
TRBV5-8,-,-,TRBJ1-1,CASRLKGAGGSMNTEAFF,TGTGCCAGCAGACTCAAAGGAGCCGGGGGCTCAATGAACACTGAAGCTTTCTTT
TRBV30,-,TRBD2,TRBJ2-5,CAWSVGRGLQETQYF,TGTGCCTGGAGTGTTGGGAGGGGTTTACAAGAGACCCAGTACTTC
TRBV7-3,-,-,TRBJ2-2,CARDPRRTGELFF,TGTGCCCGTGACCCCAGGCGCACCGGGGAGCTGTTTTTT
TRBV6-1,few,-,TRBJ1-5,CASSEQIRGGRNQPQHF,TGTGCCAGCAGTGAGCAGATTCGGGGGGGCCGGAATCAGCCCCAGCATTTT
TRBV7-3,-,-,TRBJ2-2,CASSLRSGELFF,TGTGCCAGCAGCTTGCGTTCCGGGGAGCTGTTTTTT
TRBV15,-,-,TRBJ2-5,CATSRDIVRSLQETQYF,TGTGCCACCAGCAGAGATATCGTCCGGAGCCTCCAAGAGACCCAGTACTTC
TRBV15,-,TRBD2,TRBJ2-1,CATSRGSSGLREQFF,TGTGCCACCAGCAGGGGTTCTAGCGGGTTGCGGGAGCAGTTCTTC
TRBV9,-,-,TRBJ1-3,CASSLSPWGGEAGNTIYF,TGTGCCAGCAGCCTATCCCCTTGGGGGGGAGAAGCTGGAAACACCATATATTTT
TRBV29-1,-,TRBD2,TRBJ2-1,CSVQTSPSYNEQFF,TGCAGCGTCCAGACTAGCCCTTCCTACAATGAGCAGTTCTTC
TRBV6-1,-,TRBD2,TRBJ2-5,CASSDWGGSGAFETQYF,TGTGCCAGCAGTGACTGGGGTGGGAGCGGGGCGTTTGAGACCCAGTACTTC
TRBV11-2,-,-,TRBJ2-2,CASSWGFTGELFF,TGTGCCAGCAGCTGGGGGTTTACCGGGGAGCTGTTTTTT
TRBV7-6,-,-,TRBJ2-6,CASSLGRSGANVLTF,TGTGCCAGCAGCTTAGGACGCTCTGGGGCCAACGTCCTGACTTTC
TRBV7-7,-,TRBD2,TRBJ2-1,CASSQREGGANEQFF,TGTGCCAGCAGCCAGCGGGAGGGCGGGGCCAATGAGCAGTTCTTC
TRBV7-2,-,TRBD1,TRBJ1-5,CASSRDTGVQPQHF,TGTGCCAGCAGCCGAGACACAGGGGTTCAGCCCCAGCATTTT
TRBV15,few,TRBD1,TRBJ1-1,CATSRVNQGGAFF,TGTGCCACCAGCAGAGTAAATCAGGGGGGAGCTTTCTTT
TRBV27,-,-,TRBJ1-5,CASSLLAGHNQPQHF,TGTGCCAGCAGTTTATTAGCGGGGCACAATCAGCCCCAGCATTTT
TRBV2,few,-,TRBJ2-1,CAIAKGSYNEQFF,TGTGCCATAGCGAAAGGCTCCTACAATGAGCAGTTCTTC
TRBV28,-,TRBD1,TRBJ1-2,CASSSAGTGDGWGYTF,TGTGCCAGCAGTTCCGCCGGGACAGGGGACGGGTGGGGCTACACCTTC
TRBV7-9,-,TRBD2,TRBJ2-1,CASSLFREVNEQFF,TGTGCCAGCAGCTTATTTCGGGAGGTAAATGAGCAGTTCTTC
TRBV5-6,-,-,TRBJ2-1,CASSSNGGWEQFF,TGTGCCAGCAGCTCAAACGGGGGTTGGGAGCAGTTCTTC
TRBV5-6,-,TRBD1,TRBJ1-2,CASTRRTGRGGRAGYTF,TGTGCCAGCACCCGGAGGACTGGGAGAGGGGGCCGAGCTGGCTACACCTTC
TRBV9,-,-,TRBJ1-3,CASSAWDRGNTIYF,TGTGCCAGCAGCGCCTGGGACCGCGGAAACACCATATATTTT
TRBV6-5,-,-,TRBJ1-1,CASSYWDFTEAFF,TGTGCCAGCAGTTACTGGGACTTCACTGAAGCTTTCTTT
TRBV6-5,-,-,TRBJ1-5,CASSYSGGDSNQPQHF,TGTGCCAGCAGTTACTCTGGGGGGGATAGCAATCAGCCCCAGCATTTT
TRBV5-1,-,TRBD1,TRBJ1-5,CASSFDRANQPQHF,TGCGCCAGCAGCTTTGACAGGGCTAATCAGCCCCAGCATTTT
TRBV6-5,-,TRBD1,TRBJ1-2,CASSYDRANYGYTF,TGTGCCAGCAGTTACGACAGGGCAAACTATGGCTACACCTTC
TRBV5-1,-,TRBD1,TRBJ1-2,CASSLGGGGGYGYTF,TGCGCCAGCAGCCTTGGCGGAGGGGGCGGCTATGGCTACACCTTC
TRBV29-1,-,TRBD1,TRBJ2-7,CSVTGTARGEQYF,TGCAGCGTTACGGGGACAGCCAGGGGGGAGCAGTACTTC
TRBV10-3,-,TRBD1,TRBJ2-7,CAIRGQGDYEQYF,TGTGCCATCAGGGGACAGGGGGACTACGAGCAGTACTTC
TRBV25-1,-,TRBD1,TRBJ1-4,CASSSQGVKGEKLFF,TGTGCCAGCAGTAGCCAGGGGGTTAAGGGTGAAAAACTGTTTTTT
TRBV10-3,once,-,TRBJ2-5,CAITPGPQETQYF,TGTGCCATCACCCCGGGACCCCAGGAGACCCAGTACTTC